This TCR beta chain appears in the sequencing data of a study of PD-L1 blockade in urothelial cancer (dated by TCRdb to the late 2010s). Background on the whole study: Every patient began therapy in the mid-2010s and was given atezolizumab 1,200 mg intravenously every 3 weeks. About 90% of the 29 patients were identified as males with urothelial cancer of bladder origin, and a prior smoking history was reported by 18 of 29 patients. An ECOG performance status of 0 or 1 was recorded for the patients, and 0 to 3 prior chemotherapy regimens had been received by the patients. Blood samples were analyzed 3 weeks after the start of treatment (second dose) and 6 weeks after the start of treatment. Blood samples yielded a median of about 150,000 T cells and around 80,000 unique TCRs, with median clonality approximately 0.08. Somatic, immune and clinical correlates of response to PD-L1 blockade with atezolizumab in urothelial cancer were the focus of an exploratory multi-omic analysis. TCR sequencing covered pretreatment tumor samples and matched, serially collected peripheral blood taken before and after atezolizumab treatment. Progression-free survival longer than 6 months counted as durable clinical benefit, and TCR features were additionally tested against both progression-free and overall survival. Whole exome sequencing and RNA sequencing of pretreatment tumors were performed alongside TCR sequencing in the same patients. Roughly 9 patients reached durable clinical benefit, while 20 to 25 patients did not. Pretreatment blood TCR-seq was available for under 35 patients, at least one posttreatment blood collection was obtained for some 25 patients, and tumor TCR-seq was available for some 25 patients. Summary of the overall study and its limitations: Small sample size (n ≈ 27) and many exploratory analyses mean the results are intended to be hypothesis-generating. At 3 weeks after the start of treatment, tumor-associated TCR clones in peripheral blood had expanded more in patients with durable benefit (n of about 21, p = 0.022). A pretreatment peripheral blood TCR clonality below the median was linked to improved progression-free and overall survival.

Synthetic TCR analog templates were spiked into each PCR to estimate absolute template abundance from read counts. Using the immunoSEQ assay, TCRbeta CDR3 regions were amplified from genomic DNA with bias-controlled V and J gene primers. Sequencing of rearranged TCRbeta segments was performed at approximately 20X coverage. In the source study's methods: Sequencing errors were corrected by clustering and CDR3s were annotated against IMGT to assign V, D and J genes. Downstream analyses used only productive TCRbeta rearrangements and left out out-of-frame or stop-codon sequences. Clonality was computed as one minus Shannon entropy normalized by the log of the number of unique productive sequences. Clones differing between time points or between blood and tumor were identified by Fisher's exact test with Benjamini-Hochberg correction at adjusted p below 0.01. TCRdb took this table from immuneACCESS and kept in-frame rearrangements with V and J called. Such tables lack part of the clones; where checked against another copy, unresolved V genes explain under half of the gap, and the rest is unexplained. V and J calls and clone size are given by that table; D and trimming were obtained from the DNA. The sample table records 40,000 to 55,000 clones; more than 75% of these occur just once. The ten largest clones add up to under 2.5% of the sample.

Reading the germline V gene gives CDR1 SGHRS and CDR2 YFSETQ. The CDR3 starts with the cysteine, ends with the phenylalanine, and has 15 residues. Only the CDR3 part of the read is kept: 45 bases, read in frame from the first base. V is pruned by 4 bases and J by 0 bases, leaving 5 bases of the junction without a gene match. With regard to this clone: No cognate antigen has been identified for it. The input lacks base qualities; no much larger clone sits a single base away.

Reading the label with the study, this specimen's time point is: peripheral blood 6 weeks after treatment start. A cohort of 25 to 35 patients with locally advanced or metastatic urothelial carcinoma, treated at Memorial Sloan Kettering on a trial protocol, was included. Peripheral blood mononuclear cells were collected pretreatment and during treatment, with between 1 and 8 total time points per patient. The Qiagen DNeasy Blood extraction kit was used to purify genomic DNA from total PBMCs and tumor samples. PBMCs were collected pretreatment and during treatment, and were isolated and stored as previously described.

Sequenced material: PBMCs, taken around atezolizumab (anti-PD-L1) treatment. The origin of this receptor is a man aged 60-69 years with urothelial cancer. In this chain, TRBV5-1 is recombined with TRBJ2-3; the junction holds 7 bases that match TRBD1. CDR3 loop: CASSDPGQSTDTQYF. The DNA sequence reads TGCGCCAGCAGCGATCCGGGACAGAGCACAGATACGCAGTATTTT.